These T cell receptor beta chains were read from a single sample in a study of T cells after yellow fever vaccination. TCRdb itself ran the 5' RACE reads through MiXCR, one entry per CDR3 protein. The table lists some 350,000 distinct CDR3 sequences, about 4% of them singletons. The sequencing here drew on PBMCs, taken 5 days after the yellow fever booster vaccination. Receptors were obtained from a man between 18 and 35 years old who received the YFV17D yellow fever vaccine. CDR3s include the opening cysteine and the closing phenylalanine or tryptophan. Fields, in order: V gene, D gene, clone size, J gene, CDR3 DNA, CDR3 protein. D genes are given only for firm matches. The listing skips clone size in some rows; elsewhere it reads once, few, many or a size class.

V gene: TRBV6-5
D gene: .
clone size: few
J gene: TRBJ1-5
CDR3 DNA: TGTGCCAGCAGGGCCGCAGGAGTCGGGGGGCCCCAGCATTTT
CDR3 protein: CASRAAGVGGPQHF

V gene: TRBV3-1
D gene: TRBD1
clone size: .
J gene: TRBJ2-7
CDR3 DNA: TGTGCCAGCAGCCACGCCGGGACAGGGGACGAGCAGTACTTC
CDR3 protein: CASSHAGTGDEQYF

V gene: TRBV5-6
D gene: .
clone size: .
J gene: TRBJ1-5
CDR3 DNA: TGTGCCAGCACTAAGATACATAGCAATCAGCCCCAGCATTTT
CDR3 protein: CASTKIHSNQPQHF

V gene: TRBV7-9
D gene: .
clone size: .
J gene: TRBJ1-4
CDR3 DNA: TGTGCCAGCAGCTCGGGACGGATTAATGAAAAACTGTTTTTT
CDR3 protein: CASSSGRINEKLFF

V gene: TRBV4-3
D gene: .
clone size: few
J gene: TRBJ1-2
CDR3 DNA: TGCGCCAGCAGCCAAGGGGCAGGGATTAGATATGGCTACACCTTC
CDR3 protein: CASSQGAGIRYGYTF

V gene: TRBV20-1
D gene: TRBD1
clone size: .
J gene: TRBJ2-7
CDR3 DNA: TGCAGTGCGCGGGACAGGGTAGCCTACGAGCAGTACTTC
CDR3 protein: CSARDRVAYEQYF

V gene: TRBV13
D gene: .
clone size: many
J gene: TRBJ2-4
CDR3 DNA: TGTGCCAGCAGCTTAGAGGATGGCGGGGTCACAGCCAAAAACATTCAGTACTTC
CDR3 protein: CASSLEDGGVTAKNIQYF

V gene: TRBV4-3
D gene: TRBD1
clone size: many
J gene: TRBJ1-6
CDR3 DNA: TGCGCCAGCAGAACAGGGGTTAATTCACCCCTCCACTTT
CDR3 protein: CASRTGVNSPLHF

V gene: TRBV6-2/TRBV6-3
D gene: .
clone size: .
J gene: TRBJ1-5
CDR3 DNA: TGTGCCAGCAGCACCGATTGGGGGGGCAATCAGCCCCAGCATTTT
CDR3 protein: CASSTDWGGNQPQHF

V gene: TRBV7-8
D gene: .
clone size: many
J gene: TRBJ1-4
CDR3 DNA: TGTGCCAGCAGCCGGTACCGGGGGGGAAGAACTAATGAAAAACTGTTTTTT
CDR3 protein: CASSRYRGGRTNEKLFF

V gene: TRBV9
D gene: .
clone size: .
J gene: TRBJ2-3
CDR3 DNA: TGTGCCAGCAGCGCCGCGGACTCCGCAGATACGCAGTATTTT
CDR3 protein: CASSAADSADTQYF

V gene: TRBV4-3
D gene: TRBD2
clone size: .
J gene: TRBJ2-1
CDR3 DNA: TGCGCCAGCAGCGTGTCCGGGACTAGCGGGGGGACTGAGCAGTTCTTC
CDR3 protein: CASSVSGTSGGTEQFF

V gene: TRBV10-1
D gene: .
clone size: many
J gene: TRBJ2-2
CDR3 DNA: TGCGCCAGCAGTGAAGCCCGGAACACCGGGGAGCTGTTTTTT
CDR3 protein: CASSEARNTGELFF

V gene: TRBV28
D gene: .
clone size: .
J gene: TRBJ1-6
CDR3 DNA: TGTGCCAGCAGTTCGCCAGGGACGAGTAATTCACCCCTCCACTTT
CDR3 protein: CASSSPGTSNSPLHF

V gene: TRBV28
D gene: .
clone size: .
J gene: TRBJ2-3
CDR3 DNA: TGTGCCAGCAGTTTAGGAGGGATTTTGGATACGCAGTATTTT
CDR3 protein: CASSLGGILDTQYF

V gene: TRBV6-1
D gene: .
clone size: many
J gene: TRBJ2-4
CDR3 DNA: TGTGCCAGCAGTCACAAGAGACTCATTCGGTCCGAAAACATTCAGTACTTC
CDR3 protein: CASSHKRLIRSENIQYF

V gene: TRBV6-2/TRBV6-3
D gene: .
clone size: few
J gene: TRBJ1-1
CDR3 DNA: TGTGCCAGCAGCACCTACAGGCTTGAAGCTTTCTTT
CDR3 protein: CASSTYRLEAFF

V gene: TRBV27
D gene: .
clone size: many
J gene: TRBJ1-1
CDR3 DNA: TGTGCCAGCATAGGTTGGGGGCCTGAAGCTTTCTTT
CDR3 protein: CASIGWGPEAFF

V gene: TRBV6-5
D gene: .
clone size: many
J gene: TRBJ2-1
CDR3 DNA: TGTGCCAGCAGTTACTCCGAGCTATCCTCCTACAATGAGCAGTTCTTC
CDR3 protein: CASSYSELSSYNEQFF

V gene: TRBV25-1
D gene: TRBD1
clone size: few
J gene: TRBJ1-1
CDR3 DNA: TGTGCCAGCAGTGAATATATAGGGACAGGGGGCGAGAGCACTGAAGCTTTCTTT
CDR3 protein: CASSEYIGTGGESTEAFF

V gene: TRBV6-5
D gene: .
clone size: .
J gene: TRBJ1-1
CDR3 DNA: TGTGCCAGCAGTTACTCCCGGGACACTCTGAACACTGAAGCTTTCTTT
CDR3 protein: CASSYSRDTLNTEAFF

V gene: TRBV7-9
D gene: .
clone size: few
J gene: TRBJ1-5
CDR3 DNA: TGTGCCAGCAGCTTAACAGGAGAAAATCAGCCCCAGCATTTT
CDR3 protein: CASSLTGENQPQHF

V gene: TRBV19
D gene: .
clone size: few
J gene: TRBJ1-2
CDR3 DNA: TGTGCCAGTAATATATGGACAGAGACAAACTATGGCTACACCTTC
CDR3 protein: CASNIWTETNYGYTF

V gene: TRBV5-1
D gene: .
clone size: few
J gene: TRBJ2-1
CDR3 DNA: TGCGCCAGCAGCTCTATACGACAGATCAATGAGCAGTTCTTC
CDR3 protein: CASSSIRQINEQFF

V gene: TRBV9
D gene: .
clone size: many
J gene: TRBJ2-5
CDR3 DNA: TGTGCCAGCAGCGTAGGGAAGGGACCCAGGGTCCAAGAGACCCAGTACTTC
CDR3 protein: CASSVGKGPRVQETQYF

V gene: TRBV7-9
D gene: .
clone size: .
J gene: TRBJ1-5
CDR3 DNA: TGTGCCAGCAGCCCCATGGGCACGGAGGTCGGTCAGCCCCAGCATTTT
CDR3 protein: CASSPMGTEVGQPQHF

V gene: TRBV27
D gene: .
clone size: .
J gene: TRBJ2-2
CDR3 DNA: TGTGCCAGCAGTTGGAACAGTTACACCGGGGAGCTGTTTTTT
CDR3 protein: CASSWNSYTGELFF

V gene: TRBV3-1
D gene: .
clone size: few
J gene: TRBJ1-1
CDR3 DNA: TGTGCCAGCACTAACCAGGGAGGCGGGAACACTGAAGCTTTCTTT
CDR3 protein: CASTNQGGGNTEAFF

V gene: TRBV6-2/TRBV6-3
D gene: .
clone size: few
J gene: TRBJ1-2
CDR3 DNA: TGTGCCAGCGCCGTTCGTCCTGAGTATGGCTACACCTTC
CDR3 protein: CASAVRPEYGYTF

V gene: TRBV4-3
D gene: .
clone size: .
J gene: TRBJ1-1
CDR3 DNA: TGCGCCAGCAGCCCAGGGAGGCAGCTGAACACTGAAGCTTTCTTT
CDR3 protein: CASSPGRQLNTEAFF

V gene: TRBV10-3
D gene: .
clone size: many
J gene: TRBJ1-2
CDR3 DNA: TGTGCCATCAGTGACAATTATGGCTACACCTTC
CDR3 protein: CAISDNYGYTF

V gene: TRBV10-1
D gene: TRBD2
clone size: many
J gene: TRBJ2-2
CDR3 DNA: TGCGCCAGCAGGCCCGGGGGGGTGAACACCGGGGAGCTGTTTTTT
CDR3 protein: CASRPGGVNTGELFF

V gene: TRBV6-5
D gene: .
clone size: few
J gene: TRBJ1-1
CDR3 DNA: TGTGCCAGCAGGCGGGAGATATTGAACACTGAAGCTTTCTTT
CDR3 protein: CASRREILNTEAFF

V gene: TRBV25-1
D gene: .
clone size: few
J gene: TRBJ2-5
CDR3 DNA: TGTGCCAGCAGTGATCAACAGGGAACGGAGACCCAGTACTTC
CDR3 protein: CASSDQQGTETQYF

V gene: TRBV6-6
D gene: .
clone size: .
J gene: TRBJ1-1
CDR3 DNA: TGTGCCACCAGGCGGGGCGACGGGAACACTGAAGCTTTCTTT
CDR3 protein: CATRRGDGNTEAFF

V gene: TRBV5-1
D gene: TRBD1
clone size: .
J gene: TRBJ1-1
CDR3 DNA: TGCGCCAGCAGCTCCTCCGGGACAGGGCCCGCGAACACTGAAGCTTTCTTT
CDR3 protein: CASSSSGTGPANTEAFF

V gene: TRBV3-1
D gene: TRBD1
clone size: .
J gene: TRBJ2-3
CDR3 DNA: TGTGCCAGCAGCCTGACAGGGGCAGCAGATACGCAGTATTTT
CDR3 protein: CASSLTGAADTQYF

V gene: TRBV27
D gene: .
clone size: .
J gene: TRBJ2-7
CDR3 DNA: TGTGCCAGCAGTTTAATGGGTGGGGGGGAGCAGTACTTC
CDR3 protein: CASSLMGGGEQYF

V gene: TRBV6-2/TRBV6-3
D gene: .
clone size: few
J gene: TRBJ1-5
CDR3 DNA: TGTGCCAGCAGTTACTCGCGGTATAGCAATCAGCCCCAGCATTTT
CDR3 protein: CASSYSRYSNQPQHF

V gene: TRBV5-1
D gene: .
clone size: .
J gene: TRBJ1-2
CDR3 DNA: TGCGCCAGCAGCTTGGCGCCGGACACTCATCGGGACTATGGCTACACCTTC
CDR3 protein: CASSLAPDTHRDYGYTF

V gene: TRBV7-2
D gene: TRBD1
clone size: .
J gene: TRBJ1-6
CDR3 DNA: TGTGCCAGCAGCTTAACGGGGGACAGGGTCCACTTT
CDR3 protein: CASSLTGDRVHF

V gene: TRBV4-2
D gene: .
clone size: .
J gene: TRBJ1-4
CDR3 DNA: TGTGCCAGCAAAGTCGGCAGGGATGAAAAACTGTTTTTT
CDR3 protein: CASKVGRDEKLFF

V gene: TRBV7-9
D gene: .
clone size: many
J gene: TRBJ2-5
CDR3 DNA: TGTGCCAGCAGCTTAGCGGGAAAAGAGACCCAGTACTTC
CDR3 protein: CASSLAGKETQYF

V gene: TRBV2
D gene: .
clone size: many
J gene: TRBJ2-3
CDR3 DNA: TGTGCCAGCGGTAGCACAGATACGCAGTATTTT
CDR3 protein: CASGSTDTQYF

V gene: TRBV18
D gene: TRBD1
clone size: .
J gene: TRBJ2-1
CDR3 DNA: TGTGCCAGCTCGCCGACAGGGTCCCCCAATGAGCAGTTCTTC
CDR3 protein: CASSPTGSPNEQFF

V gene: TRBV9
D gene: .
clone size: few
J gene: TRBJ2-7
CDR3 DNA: TGTGCCAGCAGCGTAGCAACCGCAGTGCCGCACGAGCAGTACTTC
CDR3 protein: CASSVATAVPHEQYF

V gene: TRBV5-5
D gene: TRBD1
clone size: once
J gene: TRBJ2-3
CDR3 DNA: TGTGCCAGCAGCGACCGACAGGGGGCCACAGATACGCAGTATTTT
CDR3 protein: CASSDRQGATDTQYF

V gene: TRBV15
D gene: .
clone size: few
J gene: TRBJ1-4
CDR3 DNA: TGTGCCACCAGCAGAGGTGGGCAGGGATGGACTAATGAAAAACTGTTTTTT
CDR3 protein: CATSRGGQGWTNEKLFF

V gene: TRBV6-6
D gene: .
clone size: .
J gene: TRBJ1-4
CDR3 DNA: TGTGCCAGCAGTCCCCCAGCGGACAAGGGGTCGGCTAATGAAAAACTGTTTTTT
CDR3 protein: CASSPPADKGSANEKLFF

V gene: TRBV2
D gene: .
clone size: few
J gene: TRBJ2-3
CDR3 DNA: TGTGCCAGCAGTGCAACAGGAGGTGGAGAAGTGGGAGATACGCAGTATTTT
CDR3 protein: CASSATGGGEVGDTQYF

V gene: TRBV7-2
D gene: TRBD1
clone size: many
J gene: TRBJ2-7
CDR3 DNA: TGTGCCAGCAGCTTGGGGACAGGTCCTCGCGAGCAGTACTTC
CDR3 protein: CASSLGTGPREQYF